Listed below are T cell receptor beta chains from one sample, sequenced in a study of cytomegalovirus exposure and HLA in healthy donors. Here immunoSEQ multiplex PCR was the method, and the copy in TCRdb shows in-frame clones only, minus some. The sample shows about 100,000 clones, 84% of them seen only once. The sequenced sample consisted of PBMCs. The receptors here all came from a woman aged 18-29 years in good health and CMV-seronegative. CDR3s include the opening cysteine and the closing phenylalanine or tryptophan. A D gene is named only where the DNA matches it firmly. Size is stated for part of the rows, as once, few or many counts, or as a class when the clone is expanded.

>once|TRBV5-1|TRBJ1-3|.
TGCGCCAGCAGCGCCGACATCATCTCTGGAAACACCATATATTTT
CASSADIISGNTIYF
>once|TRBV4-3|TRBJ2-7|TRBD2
TGCGCCAGCAGCCAGAGAACTATACTAGCGGGAGGGCTCGAGCAGTACTTC
CASSQRTILAGGLEQYF
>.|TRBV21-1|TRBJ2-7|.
TGTGCCAGCACCCTACTCCGGACACAGGGGTCCTACGAGCAGTACTTC
CASTLLRTQGSYEQYF
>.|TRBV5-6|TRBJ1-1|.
TGTGCCAGCAGCTTAGGGGGGGATGGCACTGAAGCTTTCTTT
CASSLGGDGTEAFF
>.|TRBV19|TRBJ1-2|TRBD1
TGTGCCAGTAGTATAGACAGGACAGGCGTCGCAAATGGCTACACCTTC
CASSIDRTGVANGYTF
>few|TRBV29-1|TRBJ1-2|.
TGCAGCGCTACCTCAGGGGACTATGGCTACACCTTC
CSATSGDYGYTF
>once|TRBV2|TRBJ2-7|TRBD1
TGTGCCATCCGGACAGGAGGCTCCTACGAGCAGTACTTC
CAIRTGGSYEQYF
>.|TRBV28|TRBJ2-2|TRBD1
TGTGCCAGCAGTCCCCCCGGGACAGGAAACACCGGGGAGCTGTTTTTT
CASSPPGTGNTGELFF
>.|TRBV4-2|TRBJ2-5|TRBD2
TGTGCCAGCAGCCAAGGACTAGCGGAGGCACAAGAGACCCAGTACTTC
CASSQGLAEAQETQYF
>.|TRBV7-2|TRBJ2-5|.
TGTGCCAGCAGCGTACTTAACAGTGGGGAGACCCAGTACTTC
CASSVLNSGETQYF
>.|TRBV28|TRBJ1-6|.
TGTGCCAGCAGTTCCCCGCAAAAACAGAGCTCCTATAATTCACCCCTCCACTTT
CASSSPQKQSSYNSPLHF
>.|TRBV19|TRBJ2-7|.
TGTGCCAGTAGTATAACAGGGAGCTCCTACGAGCAGTACTTC
CASSITGSSYEQYF
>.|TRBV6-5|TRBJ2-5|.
TGTGCCAGCAGTTACTCCTACAGCCAAGAGACCCAGTACTTC
CASSYSYSQETQYF
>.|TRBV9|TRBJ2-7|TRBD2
TGTGCCAGCAGCGCCCATGCGGGGGGCGAGCAGTACTTC
CASSAHAGGEQYF
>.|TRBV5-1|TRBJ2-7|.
TGCGCCAGCAGCCGGGAGCAGTACTTC
CASSREQYF
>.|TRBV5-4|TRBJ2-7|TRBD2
TGTGCCAGCAGCTTGACTAGCGGGGGGCCGGGAGAGCAGTACTTC
CASSLTSGGPGEQYF
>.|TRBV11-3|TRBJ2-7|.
TGTGCCAGCAGCTTAGACGGGGAGTACGAGCAGTACTTC
CASSLDGEYEQYF
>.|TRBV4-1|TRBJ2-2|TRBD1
TGCGCCAGCAGCCCCTCGACAGGGGGCGCCCCCGGGGAGCTGTTTTTT
CASSPSTGGAPGELFF
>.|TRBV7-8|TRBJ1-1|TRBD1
TGTGCCAGCAGCTTACGACGGGGGACAGGGGCCGGGAACACTGAAGCTTTCTTT
CASSLRRGTGAGNTEAFF
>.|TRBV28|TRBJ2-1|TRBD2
TGTGCCTGGTCAGAGCGGGGCTCCTACAATGAGCAGTTCTTC
CAWSERGSYNEQFF
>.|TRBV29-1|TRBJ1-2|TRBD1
TGCAGCGCCGGATGGACAGGTGGGCACTATGGCTACACCTTC
CSAGWTGGHYGYTF
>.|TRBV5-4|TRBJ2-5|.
TGTGCCAGCAGCCCGGTCTTTGCGGGTCAAGAGACCCAGTACTTC
CASSPVFAGQETQYF
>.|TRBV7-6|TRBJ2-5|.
TGTGCCAGCAGCTCTCTAGCGACGGAGACCCAGTACTTC
CASSSLATETQYF
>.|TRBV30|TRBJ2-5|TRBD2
TGTGCCTGGAGTGTTGGAGGGAGCGGGGCAGAGACCCAGTACTTC
CAWSVGGSGAETQYF
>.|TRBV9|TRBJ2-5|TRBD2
TGTGCCAGCAGCGTCTTTGCGGGAGGGCCGGGAGAGACCCAGTACTTC
CASSVFAGGPGETQYF
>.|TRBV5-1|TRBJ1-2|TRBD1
TGCGCCAGCAGCTTGGGGGACAGGGGGAACTATGGCTACACCTTC
CASSLGDRGNYGYTF
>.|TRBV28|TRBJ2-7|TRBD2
TGTGCCAGCAGCGAGCGGGGAGGTATGAACGAGCAGTACTTC
CASSERGGMNEQYF
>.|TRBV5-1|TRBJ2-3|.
TGCGCCAGCAGCTTAAACCCAGATGAAGATACGCAGTATTTT
CASSLNPDEDTQYF
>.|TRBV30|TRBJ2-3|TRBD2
TGTGCCTGGAGTGTAACTAGCGGGAGCACAGATACGCAGTATTTT
CAWSVTSGSTDTQYF
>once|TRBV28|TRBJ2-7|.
TGTGCCAGCAGTTTATACACGGCAGGGGTAAAGAACTACGAGCAGTACTTC
CASSLYTAGVKNYEQYF
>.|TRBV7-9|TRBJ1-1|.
TGTGCCAGCAGCTTAGCGGGGGGACCGAACACTGAAGCTTTCTTT
CASSLAGGPNTEAFF
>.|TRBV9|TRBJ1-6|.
TGTGCCAGCAGCGTAGCCAGGGCCATGAATTCACCCCTCCACTTT
CASSVARAMNSPLHF
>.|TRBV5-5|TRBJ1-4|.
TGTGCCAGCAGCCTCCCTCAGGGGCTGAGTGAAAAACTGTTTTTT
CASSLPQGLSEKLFF
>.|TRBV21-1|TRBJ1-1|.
TGTGCCAGCAGCAAAGCCCACCCCCCCCACCTTACTCATCCACTACCCTTGGGGAACACTGAAGCTTTCTTT
CASSKAHPPHLTHPLPLGNTEAFF
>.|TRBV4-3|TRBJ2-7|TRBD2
TGCGCCAGCAGCCAAGACCTCGCTAGCGGGGCTGCCGAGCAGTACTTC
CASSQDLASGAAEQYF
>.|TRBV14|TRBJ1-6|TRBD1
TGTGCCAGCAGCGCGAGGGTAACAGGGGGGAATTCACCCCTCCACTTT
CASSARVTGGNSPLHF